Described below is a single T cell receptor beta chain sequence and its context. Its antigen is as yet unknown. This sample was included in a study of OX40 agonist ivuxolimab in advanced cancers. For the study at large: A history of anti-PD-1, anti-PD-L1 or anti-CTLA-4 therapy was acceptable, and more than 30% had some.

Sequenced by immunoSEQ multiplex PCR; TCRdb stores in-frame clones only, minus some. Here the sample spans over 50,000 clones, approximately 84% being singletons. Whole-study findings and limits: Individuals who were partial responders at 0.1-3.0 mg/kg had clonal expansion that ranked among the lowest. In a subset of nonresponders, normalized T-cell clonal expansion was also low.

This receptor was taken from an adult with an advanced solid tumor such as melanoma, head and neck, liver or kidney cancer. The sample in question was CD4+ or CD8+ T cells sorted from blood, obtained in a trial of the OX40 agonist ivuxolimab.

The CDR3 DNA is TGTGCCAGCAGTTTAAGGGCAGCCGGGGTTTACGAGCAGTACTTC. This sequence encodes CASSLRAAGVYEQYF. The V gene is TRBV27, the J gene TRBJ2-7, with D perhaps TRBD2 (5 bases). The germline gives CDR1 MNHEY, CDR2 SMNVEV (reference sequence). The CDR3 runs to 15 residues. V gave up 2 bases and J gave up 4 bases, with 15 bases separating them.